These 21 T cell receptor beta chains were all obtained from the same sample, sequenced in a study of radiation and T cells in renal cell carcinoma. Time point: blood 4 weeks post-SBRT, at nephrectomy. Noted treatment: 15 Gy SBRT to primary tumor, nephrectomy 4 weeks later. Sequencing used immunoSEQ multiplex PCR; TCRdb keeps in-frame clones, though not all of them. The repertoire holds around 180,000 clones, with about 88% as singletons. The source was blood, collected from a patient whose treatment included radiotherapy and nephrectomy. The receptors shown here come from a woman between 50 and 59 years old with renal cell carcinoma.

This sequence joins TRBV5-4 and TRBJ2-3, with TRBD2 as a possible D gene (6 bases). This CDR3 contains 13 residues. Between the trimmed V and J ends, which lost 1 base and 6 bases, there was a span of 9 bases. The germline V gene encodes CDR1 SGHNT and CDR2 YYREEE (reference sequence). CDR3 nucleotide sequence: TGTGCCAGCAGCTTGCCAGGGAGGGATACGCAGTATTTT. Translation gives CASSLPGRDTQYF. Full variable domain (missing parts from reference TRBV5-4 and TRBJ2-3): ETGVTQSPTHLIKTRGQQVTLRCSSQSGHNTVSWYQQALGQGPQFIFQYYREEENGRGNFPPRFSGLQFPNYSSELNVNALELDDSALYLCASSLPGRDTQYFGPGTRLTVL.

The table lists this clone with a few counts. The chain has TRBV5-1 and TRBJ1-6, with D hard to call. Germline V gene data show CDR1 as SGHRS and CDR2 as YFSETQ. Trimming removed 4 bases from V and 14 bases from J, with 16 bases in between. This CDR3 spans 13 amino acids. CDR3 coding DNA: TGCGCCAGCAGCCTGGACTACCGGTTCACCCTCCACTTT. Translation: CASSLDYRFTLHF.

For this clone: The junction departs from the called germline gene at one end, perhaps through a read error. The CDR3 protein is CASSQAGTDRRPNF. CDR3 DNA: TGTGCCAGCAGCCAAGCGGGGACCGACAGGAGGCCAAACTTC. The chain recombines TRBV4-2 with TRBJ1-2, with D tentatively TRBD1 (6 bases). Germline V CDR1 and CDR2: LGHNA, YNFKEQ. This CDR3 spans 14 amino acids.

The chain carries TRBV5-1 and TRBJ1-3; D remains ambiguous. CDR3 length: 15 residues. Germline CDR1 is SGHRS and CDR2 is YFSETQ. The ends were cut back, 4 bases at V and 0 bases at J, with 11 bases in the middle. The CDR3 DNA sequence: TGCGCCAGCAGCCGGACGGGATTCTCTGGAAACACCATATATTTT. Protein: CASSRTGFSGNTIYF.

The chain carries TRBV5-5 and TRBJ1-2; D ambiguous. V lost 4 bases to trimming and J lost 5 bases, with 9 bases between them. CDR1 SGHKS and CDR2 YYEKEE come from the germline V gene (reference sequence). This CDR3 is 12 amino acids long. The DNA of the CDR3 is TGTGCCAGCAGCCCCGCTTTGTATGGCTACACCTTC. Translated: CASSPALYGYTF.

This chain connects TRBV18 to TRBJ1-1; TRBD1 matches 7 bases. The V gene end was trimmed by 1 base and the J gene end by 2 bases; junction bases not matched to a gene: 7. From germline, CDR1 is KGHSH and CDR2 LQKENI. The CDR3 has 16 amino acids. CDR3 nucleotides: TGTGCCAGCTCACCACAAACGGGACAGATAAACACTGAAGCTTTCTTT. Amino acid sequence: CASSPQTGQINTEAFF.

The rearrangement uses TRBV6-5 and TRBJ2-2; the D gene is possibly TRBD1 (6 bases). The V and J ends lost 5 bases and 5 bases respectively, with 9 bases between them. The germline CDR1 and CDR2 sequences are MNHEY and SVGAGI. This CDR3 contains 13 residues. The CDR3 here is CASSLRGTGELFF. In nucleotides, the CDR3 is TGTGCCAGCAGTCTCAGGGGAACCGGGGAGCTGTTTTTT.

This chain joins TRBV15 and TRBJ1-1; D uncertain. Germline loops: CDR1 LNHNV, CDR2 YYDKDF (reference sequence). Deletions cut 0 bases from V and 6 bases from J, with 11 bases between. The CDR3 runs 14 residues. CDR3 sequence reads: CATSRDRFGAEAFF. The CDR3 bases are TGTGCCACCAGCAGAGATCGGTTCGGAGCTGAAGCTTTCTTT.

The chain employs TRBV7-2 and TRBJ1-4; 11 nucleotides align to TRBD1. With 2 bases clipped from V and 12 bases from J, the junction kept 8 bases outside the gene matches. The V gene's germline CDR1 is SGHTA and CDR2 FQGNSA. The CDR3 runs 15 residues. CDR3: CASSLILGQGGELFF. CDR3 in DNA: TGTGCCAGCAGCTTAATCTTGGGACAGGGGGGCGAACTGTTTTTT.

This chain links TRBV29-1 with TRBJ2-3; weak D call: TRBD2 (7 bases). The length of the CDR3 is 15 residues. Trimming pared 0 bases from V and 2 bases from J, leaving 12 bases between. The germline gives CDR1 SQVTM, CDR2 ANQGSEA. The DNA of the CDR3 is TGCAGCGTTGAAGACGCCGGGGGGCCCACAGATACGCAGTATTTT. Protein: CSVEDAGGPTDTQYF.

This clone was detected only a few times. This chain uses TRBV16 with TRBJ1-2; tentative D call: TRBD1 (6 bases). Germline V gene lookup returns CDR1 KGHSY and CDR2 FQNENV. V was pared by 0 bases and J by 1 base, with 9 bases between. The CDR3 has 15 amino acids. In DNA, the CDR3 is TGTGCCAGCAGCCAATCTAACAGGGTTAACTATGGCTACACCTTC. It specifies CASSQSNRVNYGYTF.

The CDR3 spells CSYERGGLAKQFF. Written as DNA, the CDR3 is TGCAGTTATGAGCGGGGGGGTCTAGCTAAGCAGTTCTTC. J is TRBJ2-1 and V is TRBV29-1, with 10 positions matching TRBD2. Per germline, CDR1 SQVTM and CDR2 ANQGSEA. CDR3 length equals 13 residues.

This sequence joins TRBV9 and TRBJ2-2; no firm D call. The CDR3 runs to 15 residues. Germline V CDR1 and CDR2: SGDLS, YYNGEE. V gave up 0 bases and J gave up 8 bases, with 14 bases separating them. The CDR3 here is CASSVDEPSTGELFF. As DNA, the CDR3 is TGTGCCAGCAGCGTAGACGAACCTTCGACTGGGGAGCTGTTTTTT.

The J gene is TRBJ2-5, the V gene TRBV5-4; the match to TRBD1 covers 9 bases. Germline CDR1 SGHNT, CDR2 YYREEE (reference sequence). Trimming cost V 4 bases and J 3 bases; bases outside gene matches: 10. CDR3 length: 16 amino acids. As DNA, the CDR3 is TGTGCCAGCAGCAAACTCGGACAGGGGAGTGAAGAGACCCAGTACTTC. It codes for CASSKLGQGSEETQYF.

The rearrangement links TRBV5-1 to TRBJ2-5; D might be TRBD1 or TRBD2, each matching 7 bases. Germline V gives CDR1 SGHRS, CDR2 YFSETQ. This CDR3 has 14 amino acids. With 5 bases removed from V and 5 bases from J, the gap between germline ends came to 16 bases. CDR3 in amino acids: CASRSLQGGETQYF. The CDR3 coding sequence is TGCGCCAGCAGATCCTTGCAGGGGGGGGAGACCCAGTACTTC.

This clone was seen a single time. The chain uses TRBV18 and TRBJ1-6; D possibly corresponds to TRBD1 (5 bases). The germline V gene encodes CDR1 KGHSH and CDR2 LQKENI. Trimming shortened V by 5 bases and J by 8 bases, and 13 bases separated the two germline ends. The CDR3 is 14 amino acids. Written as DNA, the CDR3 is TGTGCCAGCTCATCGGATGGGGGTCATTCACCCCTCCACTTT. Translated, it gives CASSSDGGHSPLHF. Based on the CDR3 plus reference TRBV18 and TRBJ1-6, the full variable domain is NAGVMQNPRHLVRRRGQEARLRCSPMKGHSHVYWYRQLPEEGLKFMVYLQKENIIDESGMPKERFSAEFPKEGPSILRIQQVVRGDSAAYFCASSSDGGHSPLHFGNGTRLTVT.

The CDR3 loop reads CASSLVSGGDTYNEQFF. As DNA, the CDR3 is TGTGCCAGCAGCTTAGTCAGCGGGGGGGATACCTACAATGAGCAGTTCTTC. The chain recombines TRBV7-9 with TRBJ2-1, with 10 bases lining up with TRBD2. V was clipped by 1 base and J by 2 bases; unmatched bases: 5. Germline V gene data show CDR1 as SEHNR and CDR2 as FQNEAQ (reference sequence). The CDR3 is 17 residues long.

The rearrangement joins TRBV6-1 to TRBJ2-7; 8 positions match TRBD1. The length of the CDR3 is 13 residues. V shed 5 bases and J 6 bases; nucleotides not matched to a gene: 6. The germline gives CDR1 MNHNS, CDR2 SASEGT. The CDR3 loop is CASSRTGYVEQYF. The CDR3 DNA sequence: TGTGCCAGCAGTAGGACAGGGTATGTCGAGCAGTACTTC.

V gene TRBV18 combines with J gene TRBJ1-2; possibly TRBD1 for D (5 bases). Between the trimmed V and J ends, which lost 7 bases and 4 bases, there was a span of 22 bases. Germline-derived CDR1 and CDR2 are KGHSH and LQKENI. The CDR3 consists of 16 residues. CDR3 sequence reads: CASCLTEPPRGYGYTF. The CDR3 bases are TGTGCCAGCTGCCTGACAGAGCCCCCGCGAGGCTATGGCTACACCTTC.

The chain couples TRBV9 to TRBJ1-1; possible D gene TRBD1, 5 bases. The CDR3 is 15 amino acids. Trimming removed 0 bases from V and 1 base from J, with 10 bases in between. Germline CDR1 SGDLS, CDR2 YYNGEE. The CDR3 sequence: CASSVDLQENTEAFF. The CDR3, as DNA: TGTGCCAGCAGCGTAGATCTACAGGAGAACACTGAAGCTTTCTTT.

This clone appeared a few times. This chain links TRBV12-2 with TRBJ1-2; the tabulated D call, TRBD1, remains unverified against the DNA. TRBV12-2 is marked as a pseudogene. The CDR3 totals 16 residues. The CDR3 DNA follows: TGTGCAAGTCGCGGCACTACCAGGGTCGGAGACTATGGCTACACCTTC. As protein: CASRGTTRVGDYGYTF.